The clone carrying this T cell receptor beta chain was picked up a small number of times. The length of the CDR3 is 11 residues. Germline lookup yields CDR1 PRHDT and CDR2 FYEKMQ (reference sequence). The V gene lost 3 bases and the J gene lost 7 bases, with 7 bases spanning the gap. The template was genomic DNA from peripheral blood, not RNA. TRB rearrangements spanning V, D and J were amplified using mixed TRB-A/B primers. One entry per CDR3 protein, called by TCRdb with MiXCR from the multiplex PCR reads. The sample lists about 2,500 distinct CDR3 sequences; nearly 25% were seen once. The sample is drawn from a study of T cell repertoires in aging, cancer and after chemotherapy.

The source is a human donor with a solid tumor. The source material was blood. The V gene is TRBV13, the J gene TRBJ2-7; D remains ambiguous. The CDR3 spells CASSFVNEQYF. The CDR3 coding sequence is TGTGCCAGCAGCTTCGTGAATGAGCAGTACTTC.